This T cell receptor beta chain was captured in a study of T-cell reconstitution after alpha-beta-depleted transplantation in children. The library targeted TCRbeta and was prepared with unique molecular identifiers. TCRdb passed the PCR reads through MiXCR, listing each CDR3 protein once. The repertoire includes fewer than 250,000 distinct CDR3 sequences, about 15% of them detected once, and about 39% sits in the top ten. Germline values: CDR1 SGHRS, CDR2 YFSETQ. The CDR3 length is 14 residues. Trimming stripped 10 bases from V and 3 bases from J, with 20 bases between. Findings and caveats of the study: It was newly produced T cells that mostly accounted for T-cell counts and diversity one year after transplant. Expanded graft clones, several hundred of them, were reportedly the source of alpha-beta T cells about two months after transplant. Diversity of TCRbeta at day 60 was high in some patients, arising from surviving recipient T cells and thymic progenitors.

This clonotype was detected a few times. What it recognizes is unknown. The input for sequencing was PBMCs, mostly from graft donor cells, taken 360 days after TCRalphabeta/CD19-depleted stem cell transplant. The J gene is TRBJ2-7, the V gene TRBV5-1; D possibly corresponds to TRBD1 (7 bases). This TCR was recovered from a male patient between 2 and 9 years old who had a stem cell transplant for acute lymphoblastic leukemia, so the T cells may come from the graft donor. The CDR3 sequence: CAQQGGQDDYEQYF. The CDR3 DNA sequence: TGCGCCCAGCAGGGGGGACAAGACGACTACGAGCAGTACTTC.